This T cell receptor beta chain derives from a study of blood T cell repertoires in COVID-19. Study-wide context: Samples representing acute and convalescent COVID-19 were sourced from the United States, Italy and Spain.

Method: immunoSEQ multiplex PCR; TCRdb's copy keeps in-frame clones and lacks some. The data contain approximately 330,000 clones, 87% of them singletons. The germline CDR1 and CDR2 sequences are PRHDT and FYEKMQ (reference sequence). Trimming removed 5 bases from V and 4 bases from J; junction bases left unmatched: 9. The CDR3 runs to 16 residues. This receptor was identified in a man aged 25-45 years with COVID-19, enrolled during active disease. The V and J genes are TRBV13 and TRBJ2-1; 9 nucleotides line up with TRBD1. The sequencing sample was made of peripheral blood. The CDR3 is CASSLSDRGSYNEQFF. CDR3 in DNA: TGTGCCAGCAGCCTCTCGGACAGGGGCTCTTACAATGAGCAGTTCTTC.